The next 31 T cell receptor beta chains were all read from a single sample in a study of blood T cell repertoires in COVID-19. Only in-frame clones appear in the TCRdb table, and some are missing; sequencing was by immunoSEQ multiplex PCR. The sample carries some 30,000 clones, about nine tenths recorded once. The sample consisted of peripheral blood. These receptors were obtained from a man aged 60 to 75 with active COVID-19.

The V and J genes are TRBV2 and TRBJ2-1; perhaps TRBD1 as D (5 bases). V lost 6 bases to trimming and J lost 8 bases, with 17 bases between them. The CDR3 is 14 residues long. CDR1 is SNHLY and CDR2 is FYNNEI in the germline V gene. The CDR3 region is CASRSQATKHEQFF. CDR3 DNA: TGTGCCAGCAGATCACAGGCGACCAAACATGAGCAGTTCTTC.

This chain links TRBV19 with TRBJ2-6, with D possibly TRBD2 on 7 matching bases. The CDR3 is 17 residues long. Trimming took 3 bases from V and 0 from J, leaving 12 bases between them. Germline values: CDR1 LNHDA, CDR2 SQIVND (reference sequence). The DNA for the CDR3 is TGTGCCAGTAGTATTCGGGGGGCGAGCTCTGGGGCCAACGTCCTGACTTTC. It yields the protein CASSIRGASSGANVLTF.

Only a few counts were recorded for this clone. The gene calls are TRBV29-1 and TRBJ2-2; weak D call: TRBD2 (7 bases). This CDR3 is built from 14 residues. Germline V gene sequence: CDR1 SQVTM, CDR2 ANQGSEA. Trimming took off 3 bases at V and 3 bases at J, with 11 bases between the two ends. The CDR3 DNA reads TGCAGCGTTGAGGGAGGGGGTCACACCGGGGAGCTGTTTTTT. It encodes CSVEGGGHTGELFF.

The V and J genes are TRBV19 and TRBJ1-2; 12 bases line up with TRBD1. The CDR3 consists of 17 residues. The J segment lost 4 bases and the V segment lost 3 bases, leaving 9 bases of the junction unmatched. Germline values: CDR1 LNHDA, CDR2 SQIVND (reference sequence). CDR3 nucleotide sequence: TGTGCCAGTAGTATCCCAGGGACAGGGGGCGGCATCTATGGCTACACCTTC. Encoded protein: CASSIPGTGGGIYGYTF.

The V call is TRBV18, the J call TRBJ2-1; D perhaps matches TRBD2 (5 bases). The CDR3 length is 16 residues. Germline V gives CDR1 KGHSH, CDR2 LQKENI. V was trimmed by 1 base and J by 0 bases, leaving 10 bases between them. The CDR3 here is CASSPRSAVSYNEQFF. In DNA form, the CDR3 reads TGTGCCAGCTCACCACGGTCAGCGGTCTCCTACAATGAGCAGTTCTTC.

The CDR3 DNA reads TGTGCCAGTAGTATACTTAGCGGGGGGGCGGGTGAGCAGTTCTTC. This encodes CASSILSGGAGEQFF. The chain uses TRBV19 and TRBJ2-1, with TRBD2 matching over 11 bases. The length of the CDR3 is 15 residues. V shed 2 bases, J shed 9 bases, and the junction held 6 bases outside the gene matches. Germline V CDR1 and CDR2: LNHDA, SQIVND (reference sequence).

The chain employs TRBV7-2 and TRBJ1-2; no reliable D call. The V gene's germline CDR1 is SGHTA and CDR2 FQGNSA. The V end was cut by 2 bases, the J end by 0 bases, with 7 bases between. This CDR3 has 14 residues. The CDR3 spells CASSLTTSNYGYTF. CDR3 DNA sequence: TGTGCCAGCAGCTTAACGACTTCTAACTATGGCTACACCTTC.

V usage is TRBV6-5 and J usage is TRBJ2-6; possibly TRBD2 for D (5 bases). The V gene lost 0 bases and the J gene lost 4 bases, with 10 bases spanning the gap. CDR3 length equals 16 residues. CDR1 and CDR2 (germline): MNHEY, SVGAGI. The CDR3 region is CASSYSSGSGANVLTF. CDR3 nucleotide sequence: TGTGCCAGCAGTTACTCGTCGGGGTCGGGGGCCAACGTCCTGACTTTC.

CDR3 sequence: CATSDSVSGANVLTF. Written as DNA, the CDR3 is TGTGCCACCAGTGATTCTGTCTCTGGGGCCAACGTCCTGACTTTC. This rearrangement joins TRBV24-1 to TRBJ2-6; no clear D. Trimming took 2 bases from V and 0 from J, leaving 4 bases between them. This CDR3 has 15 residues. The germline CDR1 and CDR2 sequences are KGHDR and SFDVKD.

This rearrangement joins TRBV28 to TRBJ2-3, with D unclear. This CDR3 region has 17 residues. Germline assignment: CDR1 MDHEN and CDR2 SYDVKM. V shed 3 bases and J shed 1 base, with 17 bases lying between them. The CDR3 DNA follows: TGTGCCAGCAGTTTCCCCCGTAGTAAGATGGGCACAGATACGCAGTATTTT. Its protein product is CASSFPRSKMGTDTQYF.

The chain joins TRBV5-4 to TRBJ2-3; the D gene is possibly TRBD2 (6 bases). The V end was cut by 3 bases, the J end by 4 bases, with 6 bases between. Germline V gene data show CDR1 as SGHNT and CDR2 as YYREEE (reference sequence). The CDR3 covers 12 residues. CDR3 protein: CASSWDSDTQYF. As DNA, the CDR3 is TGTGCCAGCAGCTGGGACTCAGATACGCAGTATTTT.

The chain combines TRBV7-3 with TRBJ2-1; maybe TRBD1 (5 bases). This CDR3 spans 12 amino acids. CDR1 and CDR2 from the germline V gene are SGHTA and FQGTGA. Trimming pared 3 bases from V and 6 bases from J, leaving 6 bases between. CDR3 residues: CASSFDSNEQFF. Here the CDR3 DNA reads TGTGCCAGCAGCTTCGACAGCAATGAGCAGTTCTTC.

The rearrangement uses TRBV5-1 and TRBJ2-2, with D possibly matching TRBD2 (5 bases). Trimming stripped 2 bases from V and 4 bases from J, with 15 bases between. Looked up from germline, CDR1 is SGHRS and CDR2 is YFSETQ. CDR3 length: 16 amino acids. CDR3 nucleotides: TGCGCCAGCAGCTTTGGCGGGTTTGCGGGCACCGGGGAGCTGTTTTTT. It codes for CASSFGGFAGTGELFF. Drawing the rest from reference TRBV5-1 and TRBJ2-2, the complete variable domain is KAGVTQTPRYLIKTRGQQVTLSCSPISGHRSVSWYQQTPGQGLQFLFEYFSETQRNKGNFPGRFSGRQFSNSRSEMNVSTLELGDSALYLCASSFGGFAGTGELFFGEGSRLTVL.

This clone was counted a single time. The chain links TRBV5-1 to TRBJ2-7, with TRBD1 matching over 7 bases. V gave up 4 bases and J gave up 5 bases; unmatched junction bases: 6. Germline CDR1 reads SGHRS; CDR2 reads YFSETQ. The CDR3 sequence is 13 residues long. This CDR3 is CASSRDRADEQYF. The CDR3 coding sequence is TGCGCCAGCAGCAGAGACAGGGCGGACGAGCAGTACTTC.

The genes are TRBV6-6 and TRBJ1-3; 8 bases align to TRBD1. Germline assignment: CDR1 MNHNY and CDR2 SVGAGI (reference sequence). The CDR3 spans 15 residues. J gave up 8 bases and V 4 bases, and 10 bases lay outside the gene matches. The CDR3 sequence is CASSSRDRGGDTIYF. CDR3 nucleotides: TGTGCCAGCAGTTCCAGAGACAGGGGTGGGGACACCATATATTTT.

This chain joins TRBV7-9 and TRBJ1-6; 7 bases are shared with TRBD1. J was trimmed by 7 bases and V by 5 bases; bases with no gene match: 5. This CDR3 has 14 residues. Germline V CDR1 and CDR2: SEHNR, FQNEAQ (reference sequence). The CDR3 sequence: CASSPDRRNSPLHF. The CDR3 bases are TGTGCCAGCAGCCCGGACAGGAGAAATTCACCCCTCCACTTT.

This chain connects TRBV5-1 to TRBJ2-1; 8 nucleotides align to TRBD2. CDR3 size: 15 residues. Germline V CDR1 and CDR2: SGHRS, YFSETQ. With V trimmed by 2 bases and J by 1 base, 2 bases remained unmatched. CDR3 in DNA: TGCGCCAGCAGCTTTCAGCGGGGGTCCTACAATGAGCAGTTCTTC. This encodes CASSFQRGSYNEQFF.

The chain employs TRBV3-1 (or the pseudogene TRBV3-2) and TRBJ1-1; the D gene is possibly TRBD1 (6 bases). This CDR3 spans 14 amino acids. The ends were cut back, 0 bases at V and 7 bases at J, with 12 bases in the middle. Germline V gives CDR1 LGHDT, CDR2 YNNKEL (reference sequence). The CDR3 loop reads CASSQDGGAGEAFF. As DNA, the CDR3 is TGTGCCAGCAGCCAAGATGGGGGCGCGGGTGAAGCTTTCTTT.

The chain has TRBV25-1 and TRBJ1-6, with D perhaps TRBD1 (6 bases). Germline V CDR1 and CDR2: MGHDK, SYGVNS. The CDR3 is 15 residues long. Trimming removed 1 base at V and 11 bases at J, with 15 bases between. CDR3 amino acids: CASSEFGQGLPPLHF. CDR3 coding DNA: TGTGCCAGCAGTGAATTCGGCCAGGGGTTGCCACCCCTCCACTTT.

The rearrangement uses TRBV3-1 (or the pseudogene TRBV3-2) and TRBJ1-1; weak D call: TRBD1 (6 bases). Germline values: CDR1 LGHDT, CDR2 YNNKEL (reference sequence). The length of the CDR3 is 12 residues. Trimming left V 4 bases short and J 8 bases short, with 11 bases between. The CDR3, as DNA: TGTGCCAGCAGCCGGGGGCAGTTAGAAGCTTTCTTT. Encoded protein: CASSRGQLEAFF.

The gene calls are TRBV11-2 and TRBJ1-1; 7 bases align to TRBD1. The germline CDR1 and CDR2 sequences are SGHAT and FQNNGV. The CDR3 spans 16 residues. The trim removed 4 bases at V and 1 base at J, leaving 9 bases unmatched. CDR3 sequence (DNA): TGTGCCAGCAGCTCTATGGAGACAGGGAGGAACACTGAAGCTTTCTTT. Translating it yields CASSSMETGRNTEAFF.

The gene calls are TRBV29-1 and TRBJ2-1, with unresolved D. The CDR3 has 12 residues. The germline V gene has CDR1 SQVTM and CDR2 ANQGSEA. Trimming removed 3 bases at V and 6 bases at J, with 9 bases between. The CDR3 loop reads CSVDRMGNEQFF. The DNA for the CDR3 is TGCAGCGTTGACAGGATGGGCAATGAGCAGTTCTTC.

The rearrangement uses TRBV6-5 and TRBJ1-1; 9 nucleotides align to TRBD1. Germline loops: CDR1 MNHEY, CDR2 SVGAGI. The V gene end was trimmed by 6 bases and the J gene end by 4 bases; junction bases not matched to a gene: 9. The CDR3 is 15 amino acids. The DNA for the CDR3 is TGTGCCAGCAGACCTACAGGGGGCTGGAGCACTGAAGCTTTCTTT. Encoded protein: CASRPTGGWSTEAFF.

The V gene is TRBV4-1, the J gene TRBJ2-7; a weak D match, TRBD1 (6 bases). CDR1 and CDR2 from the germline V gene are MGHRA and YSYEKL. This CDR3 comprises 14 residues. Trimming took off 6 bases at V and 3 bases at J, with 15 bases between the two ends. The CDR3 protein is CASSPGTPDYEQYF. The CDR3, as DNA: TGCGCCAGCAGTCCCGGGACACCAGACTACGAGCAGTACTTC.

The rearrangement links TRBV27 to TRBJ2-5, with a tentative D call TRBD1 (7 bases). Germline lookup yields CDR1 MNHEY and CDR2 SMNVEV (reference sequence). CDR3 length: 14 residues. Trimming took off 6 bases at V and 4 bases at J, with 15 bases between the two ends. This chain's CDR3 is CASSRRQGGETQYF. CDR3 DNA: TGTGCCAGCAGCCGTAGACAGGGAGGAGAGACCCAGTACTTC.

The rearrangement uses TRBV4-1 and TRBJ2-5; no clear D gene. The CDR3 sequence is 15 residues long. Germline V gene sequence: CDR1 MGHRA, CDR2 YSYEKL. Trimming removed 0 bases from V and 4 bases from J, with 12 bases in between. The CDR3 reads CASSQDILVRETQYF. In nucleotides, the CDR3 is TGCGCCAGCAGCCAAGATATTCTCGTTAGAGAGACCCAGTACTTC.

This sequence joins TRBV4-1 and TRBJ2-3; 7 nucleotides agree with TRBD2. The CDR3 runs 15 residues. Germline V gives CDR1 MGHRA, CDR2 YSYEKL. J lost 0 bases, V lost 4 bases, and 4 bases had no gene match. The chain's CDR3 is CASSRLAGSTDTQYF. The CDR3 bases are TGCGCCAGCAGCCGGTTAGCGGGTAGCACAGATACGCAGTATTTT.

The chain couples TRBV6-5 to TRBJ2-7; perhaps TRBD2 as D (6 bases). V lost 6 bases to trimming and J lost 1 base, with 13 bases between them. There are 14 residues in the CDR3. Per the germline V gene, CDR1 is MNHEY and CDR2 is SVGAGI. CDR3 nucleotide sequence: TGTGCCAGCAGAGCGCCCGGGACTTCCTACGAGCAGTACTTC. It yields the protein CASRAPGTSYEQYF.

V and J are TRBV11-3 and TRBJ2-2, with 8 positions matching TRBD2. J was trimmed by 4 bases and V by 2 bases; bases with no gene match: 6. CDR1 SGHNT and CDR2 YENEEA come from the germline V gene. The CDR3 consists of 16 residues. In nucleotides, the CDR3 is TGTGCCAGCAGCTTATCCGGGGGGGCTACCACCGGGGAGCTGTTTTTT. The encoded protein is CASSLSGGATTGELFF.

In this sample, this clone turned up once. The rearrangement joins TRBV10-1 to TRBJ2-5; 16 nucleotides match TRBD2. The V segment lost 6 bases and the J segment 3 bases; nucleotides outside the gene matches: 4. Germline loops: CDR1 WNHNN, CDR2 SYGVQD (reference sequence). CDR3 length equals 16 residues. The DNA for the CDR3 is TGCGCCAGCAGGGGACTAGCGGGGGGGTTTAAAGAGACCCAGTACTTC. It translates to CASRGLAGGFKETQYF.

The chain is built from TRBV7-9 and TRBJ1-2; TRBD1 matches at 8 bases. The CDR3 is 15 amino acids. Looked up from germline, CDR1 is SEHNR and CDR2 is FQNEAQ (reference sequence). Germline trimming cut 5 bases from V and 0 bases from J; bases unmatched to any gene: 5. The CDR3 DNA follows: TGTGCCAGCAGCCCGTGGACAGGGACTAACTATGGCTACACCTTC. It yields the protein CASSPWTGTNYGYTF.